This T cell receptor beta chain originates from a study of T cell responses to AZD1222 COVID-19 vaccine. The V gene end was trimmed by 0 bases and the J gene end by 6 bases; junction bases not matched to a gene: 7. From germline, CDR1 is SGDLS and CDR2 YYNGEE. This CDR3 is built from 15 residues. Libraries were prepared by immunoSEQ multiplex PCR; TCRdb keeps only in-frame clonotypes and omits some of them. The table includes about 150,000 clones, roughly nine tenths detected once. V and J are TRBV9 and TRBJ1-1, with 8 bases matching TRBD1. The sample in question was peripheral blood, obtained on day 0 of AZD1222 vaccination. The TCR originated in an adult in good health. CDR3 nucleotides: TGTGCCAGCAGCGTAGCTCCGGGACAGGAGGCTGAAGCTTTCTTT. It is translated as CASSVAPGQEAEAFF.